Described below is a single T cell receptor beta chain sequence and its context. This clonotype was seen repeatedly, ten times or more. There is no known antigen for this receptor. There are no base qualities to consult, and no much larger clone falls within one base. Only healthy Caucasian donors were included. Miltenyi CD45RO+ enrichment and human naive T-cell isolation kits were used to isolate memory (CD45RO+) and naive T cells from PBMC. Trimming at the junction amounts to 1 base on V and 4 bases on J, and the germline ends lie 11 bases apart. Its CDR3 holds 14 amino acids, cysteine through phenylalanine. Only CDR3 DNA remains: 42 bases, in frame from the first base. The CDR1 and CDR2 encoded by the germline V gene (reference sequence) are DFQATT and SNEGSKA. This sample is part of a study of identical twins (dated by TCRdb to the mid-2010s). For the wider study: To test whether fetal clonotypes persist, this study deep-sequenced TCR alpha and beta repertoires from monozygotic twins, from unrelated adults of various ages, and from cord blood. To rule out contamination, replicate twin experiments were performed at different times with different library preparation protocols. General conclusions and limits of the study: Fewer insertions were carried by abundant cord blood beta clonotypes; a weaker similar trend was observed in young adult naive repertoires, while no such trend was observed in memory repertoires. Recombination models systematically underestimated out-of-frame TCR alpha sharing in monozygotic twins but agreed with sharing between unrelated individuals. Compared with coincidental sharing between unrelated individuals, out-of-frame TCR alpha sequences shared between twins showed an excess of sequences with low generation probability. A weaker excess of twin sharing was found in beta out-of-frame sequences because the signal-to-noise ratio was lowered by fewer shared sequences. Invariant T cells such as MAIT and iNKT could partly confound zero-insertion analyses, although diverse VJ usage argued against such confounding for most clonotypes. Because the same donors could not be followed over many years, the conclusions depended on cross-sectional statistical analysis.

The library was generated by 5' RACE. Sequencing was carried out with an Illumina HiSeq 2000. A universal primer binding site was added through template switching, and the final cDNA carried a unique molecular identifier so that TCR cDNA molecules could be counted accurately. Specific primers in the conserved constant-segment region were used to synthesize first-strand cDNA for TCR alpha and beta chains. To control for contamination, every cDNA library carried two barcodes: a SMART-Mk sample barcode plus Illumina barcodes. Two successive PCR steps introduced TruSeq adapter sequences along with Illumina sample barcodes. Sequencing of the TCR alpha and beta cDNA libraries was done on the Illumina HiSeq platform using custom primers. The original methods were these. MiGEC processed the raw reads to extract unique molecular identifiers, while MiXCR was used to determine the CDR3 positions. For each individual, recombination models were inferred using an EM algorithm with the repgenHMM and IGoR tools. The analysis of shared clonotypes was done with the tcR package in R, with sharing normalized by the product of cloneset sizes. To study raw recombination free of thymic and clonal selection effects, out-of-frame nonproductive sequences were analyzed. TCRdb reran the public reads through fastp at Q25 and MiXCR, keeping productive beta chains. Under each unique CDR3 protein, matching rows form one entry showing the most common genes and DNA. These V and J calls originate from TCRdb's pipeline instead of the authors' own analysis. Recorded for this sample are roughly 250,000 distinct CDR3 sequences; more than 13% of them occurred a single time. The top ten clonotypes cover around 9% of the sample.

The sample was memory (CD45RO+) T cells sorted from blood. The label giving this sample's cell subset or site can be read as: CD45RO+ enriched T cells. The origin of this receptor is a woman aged 18-35 years in good health. The chain is encoded by TRBV20-1 joined to TRBJ1-5, with the D segment identity uncertain. The CDR3 has the sequence CSARAPSGNQPQHF. The bases read TGCAGTGCTAGAGCCCCTTCCGGGAATCAGCCCCAGCATTTT.